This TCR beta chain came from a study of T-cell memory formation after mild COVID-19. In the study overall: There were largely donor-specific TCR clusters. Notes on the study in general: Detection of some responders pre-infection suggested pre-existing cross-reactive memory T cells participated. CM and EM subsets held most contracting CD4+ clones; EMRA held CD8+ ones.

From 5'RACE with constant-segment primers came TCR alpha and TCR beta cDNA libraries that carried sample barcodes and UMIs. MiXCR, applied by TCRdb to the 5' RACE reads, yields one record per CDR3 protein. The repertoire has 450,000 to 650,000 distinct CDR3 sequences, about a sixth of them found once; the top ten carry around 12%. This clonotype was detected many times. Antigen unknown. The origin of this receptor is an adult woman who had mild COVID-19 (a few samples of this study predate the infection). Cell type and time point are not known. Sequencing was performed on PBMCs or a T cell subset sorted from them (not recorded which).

CDR3 residues: CASSLARNNEQFF. CDR3 nucleotide sequence: TGTGCCAGCAGCTTAGCCCGAAACAATGAGCAGTTCTTC. This sequence joins TRBV7-3 and TRBJ2-1; D unclear. The germline CDR1 and CDR2 sequences are SGHTA and FQGTGA. Between the trimmed V and J ends, which lost 2 bases and 5 bases, there was a span of 7 bases. There are 13 residues in the CDR3.